These 10 T cell receptor beta chains originate from one sample sequenced in a study of T cells in Graves' hyperthyroidism and ophthalmopathy. From RNA transcripts, TCR beta CDR3 regions were amplified. The HTBI primer set drove a first-round RT-PCR of the TCR CDR3. TCRdb ran MiXCR on the multiplex PCR reads and lists one entry per CDR3 protein. This table has hundreds of thousands of distinct CDR3 sequences, roughly 15% appearing once. Sequenced: blood. These receptors were collected from a man in his late teens or twenties with Graves' ophthalmopathy.

The table lists this clonotype with many counts. The V call is TRBV29-1, the J call TRBJ2-1; 7 nucleotides agree with TRBD1. The V and J ends lost 5 bases and 7 bases, in that order; junction bases with no gene match: 11. The CDR3 spans 14 residues. Per the germline V gene, CDR1 is SQVTM and CDR2 is ANQGSEA. The CDR3 DNA is TGCAGCGTTCCCGACAGGGTGAATTCGAATGAGCAGTTCTTC. Translating it yields CSVPDRVNSNEQFF.

J is TRBJ2-4 and V is TRBV2; possibly TRBD1 or TRBD2 for D (5 bases each). CDR3 length equals 14 residues. Germline CDR1 and CDR2: SNHLY and FYNNEI. Trimming cost V 8 bases and J 4 bases, with 15 bases left between them. The CDR3 reads CASAKRDGKNIQYF. CDR3 bases: TGTGCCAGCGCTAAAAGGGACGGAAAAAACATTCAGTACTTC.

This clonotype was recorded at least ten times. The chain carries TRBV20-1 and TRBJ2-3; D gene uncertain. The V end lost 6 bases, the J end lost 1 base, and 14 bases lay between the germline ends. CDR1 DFQATT and CDR2 SNEGSKA come from the germline V gene (reference sequence). CDR3 size: 14 residues. CDR3 coding DNA: TGCAGTGCACAGATGCAGGTTGGCACAGATACGCAGTATTTT. Its protein is CSAQMQVGTDTQYF.

There are a few counts of this clonotype. J is TRBJ2-1 and V is TRBV27; D remains unclear. The CDR3 is 12 residues long. V was pared by 2 bases and J by 8 bases, with 7 bases between. The germline CDR1 and CDR2 sequences are MNHEY and SMNVEV (reference sequence). In nucleotides, the CDR3 is TGTGCCAGCAGTTTAGGTCCCGATGAGCAGTTCTTC. Residues: CASSLGPDEQFF.

This clonotype was found a few times. The CDR3 bases are TGTGCCACCAGCAGAGATAAAGTCACAGGGAACCCCTCCTACGAGCAGTACTTC. Its protein is CATSRDKVTGNPSYEQYF. This chain joins TRBV15 and TRBJ2-7, with a possible D match to TRBD1 (6 bases). Trimming shortened V by 0 bases and J by 0 bases, and 18 bases separated the two germline ends. In germline, CDR1 is LNHNV, CDR2 YYDKDF (reference sequence). CDR3 length equals 18 residues.

Many counts were recorded for this clonotype. The V and J genes are TRBV28 and TRBJ2-7; D not certain. CDR3 size: 12 residues. V gave up 6 bases and J gave up 9 bases, with 15 bases separating them. Germline V gives CDR1 MDHEN, CDR2 SYDVKM. Written as DNA, the CDR3 is TGTGCCAGCAGCTCCGACTCATCCGCGCAGTACTTC. This codes for CASSSDSSAQYF.

The V gene is TRBV6-1, the J gene TRBJ2-7; no reliable D call. The germline V and J ends were trimmed by 6 bases and 3 bases, with 15 bases remaining between them. The CDR3 runs to 14 residues. Germline V lookup: CDR1 MNHNS, CDR2 SASEGT. For the CDR3, the DNA is TGTGCCAGCAGGGTAGGCGGCAGTAGCTACGAGCAGTACTTC. The encoded protein is CASRVGGSSYEQYF.

The rearrangement joins TRBV10-1 to TRBJ1-2; D not certain. The CDR3 runs 13 residues. Germline CDR1 WNHNN, CDR2 SYGVQD (reference sequence). V gave up 2 bases and J gave up 8 bases, with 12 bases separating them. The CDR3 loop is CASSETTSGGYTF. DNA for the CDR3: TGCGCCAGCAGTGAGACCACATCGGGGGGCTACACCTTC.

This clonotype was counted between two and nine times. This chain connects TRBV9 to TRBJ2-2; D gene ambiguous. The CDR3 consists of 15 residues. V was pared by 2 bases and J by 2 bases, with 10 bases between. Germline CDR1 SGDLS, CDR2 YYNGEE. DNA of the CDR3: TGTGCCAGCAGCGTTCTGCGGTTCAACACCGGGGAGCTGTTTTTT. This sequence encodes CASSVLRFNTGELFF.

The chain has TRBV18 and TRBJ1-3; no definite D call. V was shortened by 0 bases and J by 2 bases, with 11 bases between the two germline ends. The CDR3 sequence is 16 residues long. Per germline, CDR1 KGHSH and CDR2 LQKENI. The CDR3 region is CASSPPAGGTGNTIYF. The DNA of the CDR3 is TGTGCCAGCTCACCACCCGCGGGCGGCACTGGAAACACCATATATTTT.